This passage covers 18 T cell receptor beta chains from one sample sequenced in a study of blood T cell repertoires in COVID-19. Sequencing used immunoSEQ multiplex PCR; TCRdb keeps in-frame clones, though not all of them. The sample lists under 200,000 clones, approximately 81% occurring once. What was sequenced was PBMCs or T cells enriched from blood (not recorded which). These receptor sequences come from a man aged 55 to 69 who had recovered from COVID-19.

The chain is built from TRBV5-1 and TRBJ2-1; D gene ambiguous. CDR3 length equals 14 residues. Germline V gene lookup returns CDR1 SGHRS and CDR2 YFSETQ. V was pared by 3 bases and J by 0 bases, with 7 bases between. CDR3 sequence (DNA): TGCGCCAGCAGCTATCTAGGCTCCTACAATGAGCAGTTCTTC. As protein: CASSYLGSYNEQFF.

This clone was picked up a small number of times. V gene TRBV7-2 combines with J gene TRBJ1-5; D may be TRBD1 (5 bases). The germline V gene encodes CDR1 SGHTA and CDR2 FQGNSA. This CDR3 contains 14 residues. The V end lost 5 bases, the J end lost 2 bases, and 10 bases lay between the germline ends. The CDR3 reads CASSLAQGNQPQHF. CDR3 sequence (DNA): TGTGCCAGCAGCCTGGCACAGGGCAATCAGCCCCAGCATTTT.

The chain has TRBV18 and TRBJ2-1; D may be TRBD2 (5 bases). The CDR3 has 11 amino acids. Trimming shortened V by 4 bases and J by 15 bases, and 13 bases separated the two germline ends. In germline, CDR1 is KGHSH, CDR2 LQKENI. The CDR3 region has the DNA TGTGCCAGCTCACGAGGGAGCGTTCCGTTCTTC. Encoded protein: CASSRGSVPFF.

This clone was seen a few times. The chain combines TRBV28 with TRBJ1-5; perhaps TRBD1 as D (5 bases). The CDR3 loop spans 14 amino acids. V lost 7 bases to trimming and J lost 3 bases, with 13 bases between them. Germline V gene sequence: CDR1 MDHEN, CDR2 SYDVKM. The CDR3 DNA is TGTGCCAGCACCCCCTGGGGGGACAATCAGCCCCAGCATTTT. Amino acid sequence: CASTPWGDNQPQHF.

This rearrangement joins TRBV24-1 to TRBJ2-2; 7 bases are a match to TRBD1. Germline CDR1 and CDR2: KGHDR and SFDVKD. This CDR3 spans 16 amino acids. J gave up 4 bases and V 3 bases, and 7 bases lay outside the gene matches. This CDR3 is CATSDADRAATGELFF. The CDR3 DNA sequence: TGTGCCACCAGTGATGCCGACAGGGCCGCCACCGGGGAGCTGTTTTTT.

The CDR3 DNA reads TGTGCCAGCAGCTTTGGACAGGGCGACTCTGGAAACACCATATATTTT. As protein: CASSFGQGDSGNTIYF. The chain has TRBV12-1 and TRBJ1-3; the table's TRBD1 call for D was not verified on the DNA. TRBV12-1 is shown as a pseudogene. The CDR3 runs 16 residues.

The CDR3 loop reads CSARLGNTIYF. The CDR3 region has the DNA TGCAGTGCTAGATTAGGAAACACCATATATTTT. The chain uses TRBV20-1 and TRBJ1-3; no firm D call. V was pared by 2 bases and J by 4 bases, with 3 bases between. This CDR3 has 11 residues. Germline-derived CDR1 and CDR2 are DFQATT and SNEGSKA (reference sequence).

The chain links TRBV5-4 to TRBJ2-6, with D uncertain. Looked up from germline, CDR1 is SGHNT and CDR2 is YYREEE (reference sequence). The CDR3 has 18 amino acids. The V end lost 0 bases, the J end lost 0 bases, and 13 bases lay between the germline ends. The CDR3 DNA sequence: TGTGCCAGCAGCTTGGCTAGAGTAAAAAGCTCTGGGGCCAACGTCCTGACTTTC. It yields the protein CASSLARVKSSGANVLTF.

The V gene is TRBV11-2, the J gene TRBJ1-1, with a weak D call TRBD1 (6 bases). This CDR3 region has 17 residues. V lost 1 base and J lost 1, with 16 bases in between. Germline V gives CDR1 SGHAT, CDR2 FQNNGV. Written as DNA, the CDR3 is TGTGCCAGCAGCTTAGTTAGGCGACAGGTCCCGAACACTGAAGCTTTCTTT. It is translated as CASSLVRRQVPNTEAFF.

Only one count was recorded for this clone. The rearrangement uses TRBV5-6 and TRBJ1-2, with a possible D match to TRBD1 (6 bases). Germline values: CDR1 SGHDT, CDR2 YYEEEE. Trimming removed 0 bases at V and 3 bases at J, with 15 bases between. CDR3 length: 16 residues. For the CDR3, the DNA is TGTGCCAGCAGCTTGGAAAACTGGCAGGGGCACTATGGCTACACCTTC. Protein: CASSLENWQGHYGYTF.

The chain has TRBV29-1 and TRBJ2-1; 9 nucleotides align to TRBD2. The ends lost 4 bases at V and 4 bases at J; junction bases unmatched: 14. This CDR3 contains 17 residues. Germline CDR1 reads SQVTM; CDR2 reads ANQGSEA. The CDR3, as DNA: TGCAGCGTTGGTGGCGGGAGGGCTGGTGGTGTGTACAATGAGCAGTTCTTC. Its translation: CSVGGGRAGGVYNEQFF.

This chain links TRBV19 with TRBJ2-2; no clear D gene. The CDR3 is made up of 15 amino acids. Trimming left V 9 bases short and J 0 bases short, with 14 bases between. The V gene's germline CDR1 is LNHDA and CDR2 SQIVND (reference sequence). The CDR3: CASSVRRPNTGELFF. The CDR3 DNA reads TGTGCCAGCAGCGTGAGGAGACCGAACACCGGGGAGCTGTTTTTT.

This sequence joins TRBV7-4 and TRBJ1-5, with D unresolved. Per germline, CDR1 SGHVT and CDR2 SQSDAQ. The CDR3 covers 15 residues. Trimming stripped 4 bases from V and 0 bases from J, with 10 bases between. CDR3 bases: TGTGCCAGCAGCTCGAGGGTTAATAGCAATCAGCCCCAGCATTTT. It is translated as CASSSRVNSNQPQHF. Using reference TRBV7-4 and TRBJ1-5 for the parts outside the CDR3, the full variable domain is GAGVSQSPRYKVAKRGRDVALRCDSISGHVTLYWYRQTLGQGSEVLTYSQSDAQRDKSGRPSGRFSAERPERSVSTLKIQRTEQGDSAVYLCASSSRVNSNQPQHFGDGTRLSIL.

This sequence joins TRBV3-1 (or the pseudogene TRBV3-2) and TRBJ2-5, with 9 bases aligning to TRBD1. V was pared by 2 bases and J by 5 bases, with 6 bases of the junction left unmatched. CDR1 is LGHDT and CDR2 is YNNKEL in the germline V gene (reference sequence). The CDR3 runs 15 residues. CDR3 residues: CASSQPTGGRETQYF. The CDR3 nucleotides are TGTGCCAGCAGCCAACCAACAGGGGGCAGGGAGACCCAGTACTTC.

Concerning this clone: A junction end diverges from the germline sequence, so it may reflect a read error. This CDR3 reads CASSVDISVQHF. CDR3 nucleotides: TGTGCCAGTAGTGTAGACATCAGCGTCCAGCATTTT. This chain joins TRBV19 and TRBJ1-5; D gene ambiguous. The CDR3 covers 12 residues. Looked up from germline, CDR1 is LNHDA and CDR2 is SQIVND (reference sequence).

CDR3: CASSESTSLGHYNYGYTF. Here the CDR3 DNA reads TGCGCCAGCAGTGAGTCGACGTCGTTGGGGCACTATAACTATGGCTACACCTTC. This chain uses TRBV10-1 with TRBJ1-2; the D gene is possibly TRBD1 (5 bases). V was pared by 0 bases and J by 1 base, with 18 bases between. The germline gives CDR1 WNHNN, CDR2 SYGVQD (reference sequence). The CDR3 runs to 18 residues.

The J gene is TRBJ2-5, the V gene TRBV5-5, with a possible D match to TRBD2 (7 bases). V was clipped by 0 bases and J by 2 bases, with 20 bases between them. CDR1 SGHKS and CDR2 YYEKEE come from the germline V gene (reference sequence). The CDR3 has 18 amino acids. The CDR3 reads CASSLVHRGARRQETQYF. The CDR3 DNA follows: TGTGCCAGCAGCTTGGTTCACCGGGGGGCCCGGCGACAAGAGACCCAGTACTTC.

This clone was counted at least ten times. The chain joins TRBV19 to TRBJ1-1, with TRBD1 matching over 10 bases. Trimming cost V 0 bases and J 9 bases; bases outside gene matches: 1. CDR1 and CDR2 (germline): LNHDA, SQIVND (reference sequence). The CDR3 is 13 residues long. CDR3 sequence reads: CASSIEDRGQAFF. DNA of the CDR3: TGTGCCAGTAGTATAGAAGACAGGGGGCAAGCTTTCTTT. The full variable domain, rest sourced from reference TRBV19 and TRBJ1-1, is DGGITQSPKYLFRKEGQNVTLSCEQNLNHDAMYWYRQDPGQGLRLIYYSQIVNDFQKGDIAEGYSVSREKKESFPLTVTSAQKNPTAFYLCASSIEDRGQAFFGQGTRLTVV.